The rows below give T cell receptor beta chains drawn from one sample of a study of human T cells and chemical hapten exposure. MiXCR, run by TCRdb on the RACE reads, gives a single entry per CDR3 protein. Among about 58,000 distinct CDR3 sequences, 9.5% to 15% were seen once, and the ten largest hold approximately 2.4%. The input for sequencing was whole blood, taken in connection with sensitization to the hapten diphenylcyclopropenone (DPC). Receptor source: a man aged 25 to 40 with alopecia areata. Some clones in this sample may be carry-over from other donors' samples. The CDR3 runs from the conserved cysteine through the conserved F or W.

v_call	j_call	cdr3_aa
TRBV9	TRBJ1-2	CASSGTLVHGYTF
TRBV12-3/TRBV12-4	TRBJ1-3	CASSFASSGNTIYF
TRBV2	TRBJ1-1	CASPTGASSKAFF
TRBV5-4	TRBJ1-6	CASSLRQGTDSPLHF
TRBV18	TRBJ1-4	CASSPPNRGRSGPTNEKLFF
TRBV4-3	TRBJ2-1	CASSQEVGAPSYNEQFF
TRBV18	TRBJ2-3	CASSFHRAATDTQYF
TRBV12-3/TRBV12-4	TRBJ1-2	CASSLTEGYTF
TRBV29-1	TRBJ2-3	CSVSGTVASPSTDTQYF
TRBV28	TRBJ2-7	CASIPRGGAYEQYF
TRBV6-2/TRBV6-3	TRBJ2-2	CASSRDLHTGELFF
TRBV27	TRBJ2-7	CASSNRGKNLYEQYF
TRBV13	TRBJ2-7	CASSPEGQTYEQYF
TRBV3-1	TRBJ2-7	CASSPLGLSGAYEQYF
TRBV28	TRBJ1-2	CASRDINYGYTF
TRBV27	TRBJ2-3	CASSSPSIDTQYF
TRBV3-1	TRBJ2-7	CASSQVGSYEQYF
TRBV15	TRBJ2-7	CATSRSAISYEQYF
TRBV5-1	TRBJ2-5	CASSLVASTRGETQYF
TRBV5-1	TRBJ2-3	CASSRPAGADTQYF
TRBV12-5	TRBJ2-1	CASGLELAPRDEQFF
TRBV5-1	TRBJ2-5	CASSPAQGETQYF
TRBV7-8	TRBJ1-5	CASSPGPPGDQPQHF
TRBV28	TRBJ2-3	CASSSLDGGGDTQYF
TRBV7-9	TRBJ2-3	CASSSQGALSDTQYF
TRBV15	TRBJ1-5	CATSIVVQEYGNQPQHF
TRBV12-3/TRBV12-4	TRBJ1-4	CASSLAGEDEKLFF
TRBV4-2	TRBJ2-7	CASSQRGGTSGILSYEQYF
TRBV10-3	TRBJ2-1	CAIKLSTYNEQFF
TRBV6-2/TRBV6-3	TRBJ1-6	CASQSTENSPLHF
TRBV29-1	TRBJ2-3	CSVEGQLSTDTQYF
TRBV24-1	TRBJ2-7	CATSDSSFPYEQYF
TRBV4-2	TRBJ2-1	CASSPTVGSSYNEQFF
TRBV11-3	TRBJ2-2	CASSLDNRVGGELFF
TRBV10-3	TRBJ2-3	CAISESQGQGRTDTQYF
TRBV9	TRBJ2-2	CASSVVTGELFF
TRBV7-2	TRBJ1-6	CASSLLALLNSPLHF
TRBV25-1	TRBJ2-5	CASSGRDFQETQYF
TRBV2	TRBJ1-6	CASSDRQGRSPLHF
TRBV9	TRBJ1-4	CASSAGTDTNEKLFF
TRBV11-2	TRBJ2-7	CASSSWDSYEQYF
TRBV27	TRBJ1-6	CASSLGQGLPLHF
TRBV14	TRBJ1-1	CASSHLTGQHTEAFF
TRBV5-5	TRBJ1-5	CASSSGQGTQPQHF
TRBV28	TRBJ2-7	CASRMASYEQYF
TRBV29-1	TRBJ1-2	CSVAPGYTF
TRBV12-3/TRBV12-4	TRBJ1-3	CASSTTSSGNTIYF
TRBV9	TRBJ1-1	CASSVRPGQGTTEAFF
TRBV30	TRBJ1-2	CAWSYQTGSYGYTF
TRBV7-8	TRBJ1-2	CASSLSGRNYGYTF
TRBV12-3/TRBV12-4	TRBJ1-3	CASSPLTGWGLSGNTIYF
TRBV7-9	TRBJ2-1	CASSRAGGRLYNEQFF
TRBV24-1	TRBJ2-3	CATTGRGSTDTQYF